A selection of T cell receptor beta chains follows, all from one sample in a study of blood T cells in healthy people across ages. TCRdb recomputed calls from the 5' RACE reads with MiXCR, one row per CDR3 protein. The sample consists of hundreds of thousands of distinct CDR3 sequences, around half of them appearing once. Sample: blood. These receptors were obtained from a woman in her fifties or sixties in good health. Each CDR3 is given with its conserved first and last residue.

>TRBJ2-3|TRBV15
CATSPGRSDTQYF
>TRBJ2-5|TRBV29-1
CSVERDGGYQEAQYF
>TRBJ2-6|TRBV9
CASSFTGPVRAGANVLTF
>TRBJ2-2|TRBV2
CASSGTYTGELFF
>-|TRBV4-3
CASSQGWDGAYNEQYF
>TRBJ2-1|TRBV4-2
CASSQDLTGVLQNEQFF
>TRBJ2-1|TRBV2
CASSGWRESYNEQFF
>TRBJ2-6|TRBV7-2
CASSSSTTGANVLTF
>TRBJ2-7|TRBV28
CASRTASYEQYF
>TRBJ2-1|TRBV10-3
CATGDPATSGRSNEQFF
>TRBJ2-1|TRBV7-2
CASSPGLAVGEQFF
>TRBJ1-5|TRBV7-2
CASSLGSGLPQPQHF
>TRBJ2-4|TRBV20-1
CSASPPGQGIQYF
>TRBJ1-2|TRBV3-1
CASSQMTGGFYGYTF
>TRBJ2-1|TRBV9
CASSPRTGFNEQFF
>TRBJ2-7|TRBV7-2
CASSLGGLAGNYEQYF
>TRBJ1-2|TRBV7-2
CASSLHGTGYTF
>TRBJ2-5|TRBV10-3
CAISSSGETQYF
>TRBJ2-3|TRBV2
CASSDQGLTTTDTQYF
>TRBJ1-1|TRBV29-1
CSGKGGGERTEAFF
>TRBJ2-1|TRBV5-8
CASSLYKGTNNEQFF
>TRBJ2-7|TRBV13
CASSLGRVVYEQYF
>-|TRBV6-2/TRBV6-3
CASSYSPGWSYEQYF
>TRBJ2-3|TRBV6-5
CASKTRPQRGDTQYF
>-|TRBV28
CASSPNYPRADEQYF
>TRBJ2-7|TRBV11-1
CASSLGGTSGIYEQYF
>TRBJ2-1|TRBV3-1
CASSLAGGLNNEQFF
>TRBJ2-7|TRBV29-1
CSVEGTDYEQYF
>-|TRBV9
CASSVGPGTTYEQYF
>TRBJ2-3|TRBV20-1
CSARDVGQGTDTQYF
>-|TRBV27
CASSSPGTGGRKTQYF
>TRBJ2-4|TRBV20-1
CSADQAGGRNIQYF
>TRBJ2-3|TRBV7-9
CASSSGLAYF
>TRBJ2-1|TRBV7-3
CASSLDRGSHNEQFF
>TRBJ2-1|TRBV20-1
CSAIRYSYNEQFF
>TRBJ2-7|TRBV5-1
CASSLGGTGGWDEQYF
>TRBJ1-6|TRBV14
CASSQDRGRSPLHF
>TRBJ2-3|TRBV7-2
CASSPRTSGRTDTQYF
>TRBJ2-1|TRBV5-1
CASSSRTGSNEQFF
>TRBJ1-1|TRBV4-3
CASSQRIDEGAFF
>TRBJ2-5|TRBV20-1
CSARAFPGTSGRVETQYF
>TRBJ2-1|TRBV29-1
CSVLTGSQLRNEQFF
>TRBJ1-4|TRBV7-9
CASSSSGREANEKLFF
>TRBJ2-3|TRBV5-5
CTNRLAASTDTQYF
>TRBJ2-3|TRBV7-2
CASSNQGSTDTQYF
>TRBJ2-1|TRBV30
CAWSRGQGLNEQFF
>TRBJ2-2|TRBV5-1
CASSPGPGGCTGELFF
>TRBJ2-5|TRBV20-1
CSASPISGTGETQYF
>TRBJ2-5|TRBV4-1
CASSQLTSGRGETQYF
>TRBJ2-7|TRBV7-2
CASSLRAERLYEQYF